Reported below is one T cell receptor (beta chain). The antigen it binds to is not known. No base quality information exists; no much larger clone differs at one position. This entry is derived from a study of cytotoxic CD8 clonotypes in ibrutinib-treated CLL (dated by TCRdb to about 2021). As for the study more broadly: In this cohort, around 15 patients were treatment-naive and approximately twelve were relapsed/refractory, while around 18 had unmutated IGHV. Partial responses were observed in 24 patients and complete responses in 2; after a median follow-up of roughly 72 months, remission was maintained in approximately 15 patients and progression was observed in roughly twelve. Samples at response were collected after a median of about 11 months of treatment, with a range of roughly 6 to 40 months. On average, each sample yielded 270,000 or so productive templates and around 100,000 productive rearrangements. Of the 86 participants in the trial, about 25 had longitudinal samples available. Cryopreserved peripheral blood mononuclear cells were collected at three points: before therapy, at response, and at either sustained remission or disease progression. Every remission and progressive disease sample was obtained while ibrutinib was still being received by the patients. What the work shows at the level of the full study, not this receptor alone: Public clonotypes were found to be uncommon and were observed to contract or remain stable during treatment; the increase in clonality was shown to reflect expansion of private clonotypes at ibrutinib response. Baseline clonality exceeded that of age-matched healthy donors and correlated strongly with circulating CD8+ T-cell counts. Sampling times were not matched between sustained-remission and progressing patients, and lymph node repertoires were not studied. Clonality rose at ibrutinib response, remained stable during sustained remission, and dropped back toward baseline at progression.

Including the terminal cysteine and phenylalanine, the CDR3 comprises 14 residues. Only the CDR3 DNA is retained, 42 bases long and in frame from the first base. CDR1 MNHEY and CDR2 SMNVEV were looked up in the germline V gene (reference sequence). V is cut by 7 bases and J by 4 bases, and the space between the germline ends is 17 bases. A MiSeq instrument was used for deep resolution sequencing, which targeted depths ranging from 1 in 1 million up to 1 in 200,000 T cells, with coverage averaging 10x for each clonotype. The immunoSEQ hsTCRB Kit was used to generate the TCR beta libraries. From the authors' description of their analysis: Data were analyzed with ImmunoSEQ Data Assistant and ImmunoSEQ Analyzer, with V, D and J genes assigned per IMGT definitions. Clonality was computed as one minus normalized Shannon entropy of productive rearrangement frequencies, ranging from 0 to 1. Only overrepresented clonotypes making up at least 0.05% of the repertoire of each patient were included in the public clonotype analysis. Repertoires from some 14 age-matched healthy donors in immuneACCESS were used as clonality controls. This is the immuneACCESS table as TCRdb keeps it, with only in-frame sequences that have V and J called. A part of the clones is gone; compared with another copy, unresolved V genes explain less than half, and the rest is unexplained. V and J calls and clone size are as listed in that table; D and trimming were resolved from the DNA. The table for this sample lists 25,000 to 30,000 clones; approximately 85% of them were counted only once. The ten top clones hold approximately 8% of the sample.

Read against the paper, the sample's time point label means: around 2 years on ibrutinib. Roughly 2 micrograms of genomic DNA were extracted from cryopreserved PBMCs for TCR beta library preparation. Longitudinal blood samples from CLL patients receiving ibrutinib monotherapy were subjected to high-throughput TCR beta sequencing. The patients took part in an open-label, single-center phase 2 trial of ibrutinib monotherapy. This TCR came from a human donor with chronic lymphocytic leukemia. The sample was PBMCs, taken after 24 months of ibrutinib treatment. The V and J segments used are TRBV27 and TRBJ2-7, with the D gene not clear enough to name. DNA sequence: TGTGCCAGCACTCTTGTTATGGGAAAGTACGAGCAGTACTTC. Its translation is CASTLVMGKYEQYF.